This T cell receptor (beta chain) was identified during a study of cytomegalovirus exposure and HLA in healthy donors. Study findings and constraints: The presence/absence work took it that sequencing depth was about the same across donors.

CDR3 size: 16 residues. With 3 bases clipped from V and 4 bases from J, the junction kept 8 bases outside the gene matches. CDR1 and CDR2 (germline): LGHNA, YSLEER. The PCR employed 60 Vbeta primers together with 13 Jbeta primers. The assay was immunoSEQ multiplex PCR, and TCRdb's table has in-frame clones only and misses some. The sample yields about 60,000 clones, around 80% seen once. As concerns this clone: Its specificity is unknown.

Material: PBMCs. The chain couples TRBV4-3 to TRBJ2-3; 9 bases map to TRBD1. The sequence was obtained from a male donor in good health and CMV-seronegative. CDR3 in DNA: TGCGCCAGCAGCCACACAGGGGGCGCTGGGTCAGATACGCAGTATTTT. Translation gives CASSHTGGAGSDTQYF.